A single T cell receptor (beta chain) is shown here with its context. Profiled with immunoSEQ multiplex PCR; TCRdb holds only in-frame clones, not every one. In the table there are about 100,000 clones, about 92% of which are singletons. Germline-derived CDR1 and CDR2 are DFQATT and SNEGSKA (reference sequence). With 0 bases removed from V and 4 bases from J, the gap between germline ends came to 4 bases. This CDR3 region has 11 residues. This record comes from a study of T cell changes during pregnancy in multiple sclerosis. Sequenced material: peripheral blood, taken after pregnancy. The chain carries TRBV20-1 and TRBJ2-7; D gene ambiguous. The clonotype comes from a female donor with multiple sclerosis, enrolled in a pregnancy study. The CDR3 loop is CSARDPYEQYF. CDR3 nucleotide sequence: TGCAGTGCTAGAGATCCTTACGAGCAGTACTTC.